These 16 T cell receptor beta chains share one sample of origin, sequenced in a study of blood T cell repertoires in COVID-19. Assay: immunoSEQ multiplex PCR; the TCRdb copy retains only in-frame clones and omits some. The profile covers about 84,000 clones, with 70% to 85% appearing a single time and about 6.5% taken by the ten largest. The sequencing input was peripheral blood. Receptors were obtained from a man between 65 and 80 years old with acute or convalescent COVID-19.

The V gene is TRBV19, the J gene TRBJ1-1; TRBD1 is a possible D gene (5 bases). V dropped 3 bases and J dropped 6 bases, with 14 bases sitting between them. This CDR3 is built from 14 residues. Germline V gene sequence: CDR1 LNHDA, CDR2 SQIVND (reference sequence). The CDR3 sequence is CASSISGGAPEAFF. The CDR3 nucleotides read TGTGCCAGTAGTATCTCAGGAGGGGCGCCTGAAGCTTTCTTT. The entire variable domain, with the rest obtained from reference TRBV19 and TRBJ1-1, is as follows: DGGITQSPKYLFRKEGQNVTLSCEQNLNHDAMYWYRQDPGQGLRLIYYSQIVNDFQKGDIAEGYSVSREKKESFPLTVTSAQKNPTAFYLCASSISGGAPEAFFGQGTRLTVV.

This clone was seen a few times. The genes are TRBV5-1 and TRBJ2-7, with TRBD1 identical over 7 bases. Germline values: CDR1 SGHRS, CDR2 YFSETQ. V shed 4 bases, J shed 0 bases, and the junction held 7 bases outside the gene matches. The CDR3 runs 15 residues. CDR3 in DNA: TGCGCCAGCAGCGGCGCCGGGACAGTCTCCTACGAGCAGTACTTC. Translation: CASSGAGTVSYEQYF.

The rearrangement joins TRBV9 to TRBJ2-1; a weak D match, TRBD2 (5 bases). V was shortened by 0 bases and J by 2 bases, with 9 bases between the two germline ends. Germline V CDR1 and CDR2: SGDLS, YYNGEE. The CDR3 is 15 residues long. This chain's CDR3 is CASSVGAGAYNEQFF. CDR3 in DNA: TGTGCCAGCAGCGTAGGGGCGGGTGCCTACAATGAGCAGTTCTTC.

J is TRBJ2-2 and V is TRBV24-1; TRBD1 agrees at 8 bases. Germline assignment: CDR1 KGHDR and CDR2 SFDVKD. The CDR3 has 16 amino acids. The J segment lost 5 bases and the V segment lost 5 bases, leaving 9 bases of the junction unmatched. The CDR3 DNA reads TGTGCCACCAGTGTTACGGACAGGGTATCGACCGGGGAGCTGTTTTTT. Translating gives CATSVTDRVSTGELFF.

The chain employs TRBV6-5 and TRBJ2-5; 8 bases agree with TRBD2. J was trimmed by 8 bases and V by 8 bases; bases with no gene match: 10. This CDR3 has 13 residues. CDR1 and CDR2 from the germline V gene are MNHEY and SVGAGI. The CDR3 DNA sequence: TGTGCCAGCGGTAGCGGGGCGGGGAACACCCAGTACTTC. Its protein is CASGSGAGNTQYF.

The chain recombines TRBV19 with TRBJ1-2; the D gene is possibly TRBD1 (5 bases). Germline V lookup: CDR1 LNHDA, CDR2 SQIVND (reference sequence). V dropped 5 bases and J dropped 3 bases, with 16 bases sitting between them. The CDR3 totals 15 residues. The CDR3 nucleotides are TGTGCCAGTAGTGTCTCCTGGAGGGGTGACTATGGCTACACCTTC. Translated: CASSVSWRGDYGYTF.

J is TRBJ1-2 and V is TRBV6-5, with a tentative D call TRBD1 (5 bases). The CDR3 covers 15 residues. Per germline, CDR1 MNHEY and CDR2 SVGAGI. Trimming cost V 0 bases and J 4 bases, with 12 bases left between them. CDR3 DNA: TGTGCCAGCAGTTACTCAGGGCAGGGTCGCTATGGCTACACCTTC. Encoded protein: CASSYSGQGRYGYTF.

DNA for the CDR3: TGTGCCACGCAGGGGGCAGGGACCGGAAACACCATATATTTT. Its translation: CATQGAGTGNTIYF. This sequence joins TRBV6-5 and TRBJ1-3; 8 nucleotides agree with TRBD1. V trimming: 10 bases; J trimming: 4 bases; junction bases outside the gene matches: 9. Germline CDR1 reads MNHEY; CDR2 reads SVGAGI. CDR3 length: 14 amino acids.

This clone was seen once. The chain links TRBV24-1 to TRBJ2-3; TRBD2 matches 8 bases. V shed 9 bases, J shed 4 bases, and the junction held 8 bases outside the gene matches. The CDR3 spans 14 residues. From germline, CDR1 is KGHDR and CDR2 SFDVKD. The CDR3 reads CATASGGGADTQYF. CDR3 bases: TGTGCCACCGCCAGCGGGGGCGGCGCAGATACGCAGTATTTT.

This clone came up a few times. The chain recombines TRBV5-4 with TRBJ2-2; 7 bases match TRBD1. Trimming took 4 bases from V and 7 from J; bases not matched to a gene: 16. Germline CDR1 is SGHNT and CDR2 is YYREEE (reference sequence). The CDR3 is 17 amino acids. CDR3 sequence (DNA): TGTGCCAGCAGCGTACCCGGGACAGAGGGGAGTGGCGGGGAGCTGTTTTTT. Translating gives CASSVPGTEGSGGELFF.

The chain employs TRBV19 and TRBJ2-2; D possibly corresponds to TRBD1 (5 bases). Trimming cost V 6 bases and J 1 base, with 6 bases left between them. Germline V gene data show CDR1 as LNHDA and CDR2 as SQIVND (reference sequence). The CDR3 has 13 residues. CDR3 residues: CASSTGNTGELFF. CDR3 nucleotide sequence: TGTGCCAGTAGCACAGGGAACACCGGGGAGCTGTTTTTT.

This clone showed up just a few times. CDR3 loop: CASRRAHRAEKLFF. The CDR3 DNA reads TGTGCCAGTAGAAGGGCCCACAGGGCGGAAAAACTGTTTTTT. V and J are TRBV19 and TRBJ1-4; weak D call: TRBD1 (6 bases). V was shortened by 6 bases and J by 8 bases, with 16 bases between the two germline ends. The germline V gene encodes CDR1 LNHDA and CDR2 SQIVND (reference sequence). The CDR3 is 14 residues long.

This clone was observed a single time. The rearrangement joins TRBV28 to TRBJ2-7, with D unclear. CDR3 length: 13 amino acids. The V and J ends lost 6 bases and 2 bases respectively, with 11 bases between them. The germline CDR1 and CDR2 sequences are MDHEN and SYDVKM. The CDR3 DNA sequence: TGTGCCAGCAGCCCCTCAGGCACCTACGAGCAGTACTTC. This sequence encodes CASSPSGTYEQYF.

This clone was counted a single time. J is TRBJ1-3 and V is TRBV20-1; D not resolved. Germline V gene data show CDR1 as DFQATT and CDR2 as SNEGSKA (reference sequence). Trimming left V 3 bases short and J 0 bases short, with 12 bases between. The CDR3 sequence is 15 residues long. CDR3 in DNA: TGCAGTGCTAGTCAGTCCCCCTTCTCTGGAAACACCATATATTTT. Translation gives CSASQSPFSGNTIYF.

This chain uses TRBV5-5 with TRBJ2-3; D perhaps matches TRBD1 (5 bases). Looked up from germline, CDR1 is SGHKS and CDR2 is YYEKEE (reference sequence). The CDR3 loop spans 15 amino acids. V gave up 4 bases and J gave up 3 bases, with 15 bases separating them. CDR3 loop: CASSAWTHSTDTQYF. In nucleotides, the CDR3 is TGTGCCAGCAGCGCCTGGACACATTCGACAGATACGCAGTATTTT. Looking up the rest from reference TRBV5-5 and TRBJ2-3 gives the full variable domain: DAGVTQSPTHLIKTRGQQVTLRCSPISGHKSVSWYQQVLGQGPQFIFQYYEKEERGRGNFPDRFSARQFPNYSSELNVNALLLGDSALYLCASSAWTHSTDTQYFGPGTRLTVL.

The rearrangement links TRBV6-5 to TRBJ1-5; D gene unclear. The CDR3 contains 15 residues. The V gene's germline CDR1 is MNHEY and CDR2 SVGAGI. Trimming left V 4 bases short and J 0 bases short, with 10 bases between. CDR3 nucleotide sequence: TGTGCCAGCAGTTTGAATAGCCTTAGCAATCAGCCCCAGCATTTT. It is translated as CASSLNSLSNQPQHF.